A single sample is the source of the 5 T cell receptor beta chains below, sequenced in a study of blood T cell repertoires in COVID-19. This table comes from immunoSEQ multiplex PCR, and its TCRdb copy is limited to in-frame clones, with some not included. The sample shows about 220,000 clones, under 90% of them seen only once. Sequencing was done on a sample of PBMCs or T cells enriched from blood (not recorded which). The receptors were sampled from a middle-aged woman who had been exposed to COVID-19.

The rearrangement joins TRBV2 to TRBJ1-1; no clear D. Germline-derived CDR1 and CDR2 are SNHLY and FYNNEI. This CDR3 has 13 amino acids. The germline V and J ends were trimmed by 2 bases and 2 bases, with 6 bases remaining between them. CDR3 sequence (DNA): TGTGCCAGCAGTGAACGGTTAAACACTGAAGCTTTCTTT. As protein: CASSERLNTEAFF.

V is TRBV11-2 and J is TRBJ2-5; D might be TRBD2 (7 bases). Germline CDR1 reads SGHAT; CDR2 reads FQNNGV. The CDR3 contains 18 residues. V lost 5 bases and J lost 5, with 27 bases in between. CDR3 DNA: TGTGCCAGCAGCCGCCAGAGGGGGGGGGCTTTTATTGAGGAGACCCAGTACTTC. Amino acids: CASSRQRGGAFIEETQYF.

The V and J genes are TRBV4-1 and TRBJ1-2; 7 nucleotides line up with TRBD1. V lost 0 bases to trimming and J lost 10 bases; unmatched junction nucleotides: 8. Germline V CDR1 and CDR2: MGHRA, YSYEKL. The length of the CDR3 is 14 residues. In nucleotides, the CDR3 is TGCGCCAGCAGCCAAGAATCCAGGGGGTTCACCTACACCTTC. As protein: CASSQESRGFTYTF.

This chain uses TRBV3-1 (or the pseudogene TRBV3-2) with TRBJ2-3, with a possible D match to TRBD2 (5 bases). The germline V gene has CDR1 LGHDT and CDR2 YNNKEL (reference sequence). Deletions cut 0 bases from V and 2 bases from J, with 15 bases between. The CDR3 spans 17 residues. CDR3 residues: CASSQESEGSYTDTQYF. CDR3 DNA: TGTGCCAGCAGCCAAGAATCCGAGGGATCCTACACAGATACGCAGTATTTT.

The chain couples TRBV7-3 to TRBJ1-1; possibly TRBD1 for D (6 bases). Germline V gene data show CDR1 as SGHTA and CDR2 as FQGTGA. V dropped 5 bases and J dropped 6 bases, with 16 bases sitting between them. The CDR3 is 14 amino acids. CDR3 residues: CASSPTGGQAEAFF. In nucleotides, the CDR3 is TGTGCCAGCAGCCCGACAGGAGGCCAGGCTGAAGCTTTCTTT.